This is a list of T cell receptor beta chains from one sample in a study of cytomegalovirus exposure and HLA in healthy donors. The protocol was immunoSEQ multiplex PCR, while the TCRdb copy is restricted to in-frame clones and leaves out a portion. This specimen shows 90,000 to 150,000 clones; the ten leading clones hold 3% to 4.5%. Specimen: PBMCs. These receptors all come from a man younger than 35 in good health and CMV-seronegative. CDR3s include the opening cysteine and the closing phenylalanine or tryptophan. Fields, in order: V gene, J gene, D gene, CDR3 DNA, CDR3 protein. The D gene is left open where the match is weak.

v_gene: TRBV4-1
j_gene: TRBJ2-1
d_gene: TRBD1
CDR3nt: TGCGCCAGCAGCCGGATAAGGGACAGGCTTAATGAGCAGTTCTTC
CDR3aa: CASSRIRDRLNEQFF

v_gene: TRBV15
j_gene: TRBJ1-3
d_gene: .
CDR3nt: TGTGCCACCAAAGGGGCAGGGGATGGAAACACCATATATTTT
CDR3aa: CATKGAGDGNTIYF

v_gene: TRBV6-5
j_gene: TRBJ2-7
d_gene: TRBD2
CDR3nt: TGTGCCAGCAGTTTGCTAGCGGGGGCCGGCTACGAGCAGTACTTC
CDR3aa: CASSLLAGAGYEQYF

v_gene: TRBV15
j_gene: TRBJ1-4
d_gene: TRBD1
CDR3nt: TGTGCCACCAGCAGACTACTGGACAGGGGCGGTGAAAAACTGTTTTTT
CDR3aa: CATSRLLDRGGEKLFF

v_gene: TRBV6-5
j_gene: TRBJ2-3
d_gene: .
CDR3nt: TGTGCCAGCACAGTCTCCCGCCGCACAGATACGCAGTATTTT
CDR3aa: CASTVSRRTDTQYF

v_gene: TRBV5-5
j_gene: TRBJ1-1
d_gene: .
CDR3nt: TGTGCCAGCAGCTTGTTTGCGGAGAGCACTGAAGCTTTCTTT
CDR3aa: CASSLFAESTEAFF

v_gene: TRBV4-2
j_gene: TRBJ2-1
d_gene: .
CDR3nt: TGTGCCAGCAGCCTCCCTGCAGGGGGGAATGAGCAGTTCTTC
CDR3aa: CASSLPAGGNEQFF

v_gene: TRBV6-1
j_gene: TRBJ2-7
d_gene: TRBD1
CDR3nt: TGTGCCAGCAGTGAAGAGTTCAGGGGGCGCGAGCAGTACTTC
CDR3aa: CASSEEFRGREQYF

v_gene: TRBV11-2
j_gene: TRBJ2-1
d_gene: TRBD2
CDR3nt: TGTGCCAGCAGTTCCCTCGGGGGGTGGGGTGAGCAGTTCTTC
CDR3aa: CASSSLGGWGEQFF

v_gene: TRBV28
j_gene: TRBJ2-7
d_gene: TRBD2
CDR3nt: TGTGCCAGCAACCTCGCGGGAGGCTCCTACGAGCAGTACTTC
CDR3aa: CASNLAGGSYEQYF

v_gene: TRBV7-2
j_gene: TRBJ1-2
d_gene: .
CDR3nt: TGTGCCAGCAGCTTAGTAGAGGTGTTTAACTATGGCTACACCTTC
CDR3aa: CASSLVEVFNYGYTF

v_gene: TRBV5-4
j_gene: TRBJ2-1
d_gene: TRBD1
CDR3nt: TGTGCCAGCAGCATGGACAGGGGCTATGAGCAGTTCTTC
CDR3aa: CASSMDRGYEQFF

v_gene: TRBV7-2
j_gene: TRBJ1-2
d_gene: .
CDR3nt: TGTGCCAGCAGCTTAGAGCGGGTGACTAACTATGGCTACACCTTC
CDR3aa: CASSLERVTNYGYTF

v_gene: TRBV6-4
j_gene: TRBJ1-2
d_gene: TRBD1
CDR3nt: TGTGCCAGCAGTTTAGGACAGGGGGACGAGAGCTACACCTTC
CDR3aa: CASSLGQGDESYTF

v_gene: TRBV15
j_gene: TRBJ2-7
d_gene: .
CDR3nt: TGTGCCACCAGCAGAGGTGGGCTCCATCCCTACGAGCAGTACTTC
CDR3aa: CATSRGGLHPYEQYF

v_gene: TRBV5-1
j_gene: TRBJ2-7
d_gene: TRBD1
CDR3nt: TGCGCCAGCAGCGCCTGGACAGGGCCAGGCGAGCAGTACTTC
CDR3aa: CASSAWTGPGEQYF

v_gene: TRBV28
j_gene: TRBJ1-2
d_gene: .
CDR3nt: TGTGCCAGCAGTTTCAGTGATAGGGGAACGAGTGGCTACACCTTC
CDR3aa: CASSFSDRGTSGYTF